The 16 T cell receptor beta chains below come from one sample, sequenced in a study of shared clonotypes between healthy human individuals (dated by TCRdb to about 2020). Library creation used the immunoSEQ multiplex PCR assay. In its TCRdb copy, this immuneACCESS table keeps in-frame sequences only and misses some clones. Where compared with another copy, unresolved V genes explain less than half of these, and the others have no known cause. The sample records roughly 2.6 million clones, more than 80% of which are singletons. About 0.13% of the sample goes to the ten largest clones. Sequencing input: naive CD4+ T cells sorted from blood. The label giving this sample's cell subset or site can be read as: CD45RA+ positively selected. The receptors stem from a man between 18 and 35 years old in good health.

V usage is TRBV27 and J usage is TRBJ1-2; D perhaps matches TRBD1 (5 bases). V dropped 5 bases and J dropped 1 base, with 11 bases sitting between them. Per the germline V gene, CDR1 is MNHEY and CDR2 is SMNVEV (reference sequence). The CDR3 loop spans 14 amino acids. CDR3 in amino acids: CASSPRDGNYGYTF. In DNA form, the CDR3 reads TGTGCCAGCAGTCCCCGGGACGGTAACTATGGCTACACCTTC.

This clone showed up just once. The V call is TRBV5-4, the J call TRBJ2-3; TRBD2 matches at 14 bases. Looked up from germline, CDR1 is SGHNT and CDR2 is YYREEE (reference sequence). CDR3 size: 18 residues. Unmatched junction bases numbered 7, after V lost 4 bases and J lost 0 bases. Written as DNA, the CDR3 is TGTGCCAGCAGCCCCGGGACTAGCGGGGGAGCTAGCACAGATACGCAGTATTTT. It translates to CASSPGTSGGASTDTQYF.

The chain joins TRBV7-9 to TRBJ1-5, with D possibly being TRBD1 (5 bases). Germline CDR1 is SEHNR and CDR2 is FQNEAQ (reference sequence). The V end was cut by 0 bases, the J end by 7 bases, with 10 bases between. This CDR3 region has 14 residues. The CDR3 protein is CASSLALDSQPQHF. The CDR3 DNA reads as TGTGCCAGCAGCTTAGCGCTAGACAGCCAGCCCCAGCATTTT. Full variable domain (outside the CDR3, taken from reference TRBV7-9 and TRBJ1-5): DTGVSQNPRHKITKRGQNVTFRCDPISEHNRLYWYRQTLGQGPEFLTYFQNEAQLEKSRLLSDRFSAERPKGSFSTLEIQRTEQGDSAMYLCASSLALDSQPQHFGDGTRLSIL.

For this clone: Other DNA sequences from this sample encode an identical CDR3 as well. The CDR3 sequence: CASSESGAGANVLTF. In DNA, the CDR3 is TGCGCCAGCAGTGAATCCGGGGCTGGGGCCAACGTCCTGACTTTC. The chain recombines TRBV10-1 with TRBJ2-6; weak D call: TRBD2 (5 bases). The V end was cut by 3 bases, the J end by 2 bases, with 8 bases between. Germline V gives CDR1 WNHNN, CDR2 SYGVQD (reference sequence). The CDR3 totals 15 residues.

This sequence joins TRBV6-6 and TRBJ1-1, with D uncertain. V was shortened by 2 bases and J by 0 bases, with 4 bases between the two germline ends. The germline gives CDR1 MNHNY, CDR2 SVGAGI (reference sequence). The CDR3 extends over 13 amino acids. The DNA for the CDR3 is TGTGCCAGCAGTTACACAGTGAACACTGAAGCTTTCTTT. It specifies CASSYTVNTEAFF.

V is TRBV11-2 and J is TRBJ2-3, with unresolved D. Germline V lookup: CDR1 SGHAT, CDR2 FQNNGV. The CDR3 loop spans 16 amino acids. V lost 5 bases, J lost 2 bases, and 17 bases lay in between. This CDR3 reads CASSPRSQAYTDTQYF. The DNA of the CDR3 is TGTGCCAGCAGCCCCCGCTCGCAGGCTTACACAGATACGCAGTATTTT.

As concerns this clone: Additional DNA sequences in this sample encode the identical CDR3. The genes are TRBV18 and TRBJ1-1, with D unclear. V lost 4 bases, J lost 0 bases, and 6 bases lay in between. This CDR3 spans 13 amino acids. Germline V lookup: CDR1 KGHSH, CDR2 LQKENI. CDR3 protein: CASSRDMNTEAFF. Here the CDR3 DNA reads TGTGCCAGCTCACGGGATATGAACACTGAAGCTTTCTTT.

This chain links TRBV5-8 with TRBJ2-4; TRBD1 is a possible D gene (5 bases). The CDR3 sequence is 16 residues long. The V end lost 3 bases, the J end lost 6 bases, and 19 bases lay between the germline ends. Germline-derived CDR1 and CDR2 are SGHTS and YDEGEE. CDR3 nucleotides: TGTGCCAGCAGCTCCCTGGGGATAGGGGCCCCAAACATTCAGTACTTC. Translating it yields CASSSLGIGAPNIQYF.

Comment on this clone: This specimen includes other DNA sequences encoding the same CDR3. This chain's CDR3 is CASSLRNEQFF. The CDR3 bases are TGTGCCAGCAGTTTAAGAAATGAGCAGTTCTTC. The V gene is TRBV27, the J gene TRBJ2-1; no definite D call. The germline V gene encodes CDR1 MNHEY and CDR2 SMNVEV (reference sequence). CDR3 length: 11 amino acids. V lost 2 bases, J lost 7 bases, and 3 bases lay in between.

This chain connects TRBV6-5 to TRBJ1-5; 9 nucleotides align to TRBD1. The CDR3 is made up of 15 amino acids. The germline V gene has CDR1 MNHEY and CDR2 SVGAGI. The J segment lost 5 bases and the V segment lost 6 bases, leaving 8 bases of the junction unmatched. This CDR3 reads CASRPGTGYYQPQHF. The DNA of the CDR3 is TGTGCCAGCAGACCCGGGACAGGGTATTATCAGCCCCAGCATTTT.

The rearrangement joins TRBV7-9 to TRBJ1-2, with D unclear. V dropped 5 bases and J dropped 3 bases, with 16 bases sitting between them. Germline V gene sequence: CDR1 SEHNR, CDR2 FQNEAQ (reference sequence). CDR3 length equals 15 residues. CDR3 DNA sequence: TGTGCCAGCAGCCCTCCCCTGGGCCAGGACTATGGCTACACCTTC. Translating gives CASSPPLGQDYGYTF.

This clone was seen only a few times. The chain couples TRBV2 to TRBJ1-1; unclear D gene. V was pared by 4 bases and J by 5 bases, with 11 bases between. Per the germline V gene, CDR1 is SNHLY and CDR2 is FYNNEI. CDR3 length: 13 amino acids. The CDR3 region is CASSGAQRTEAFF. The CDR3 region has the DNA TGTGCCAGCAGTGGGGCCCAGAGGACTGAAGCTTTCTTT.

The V call is TRBV2, the J call TRBJ2-3; D is unresolved. The CDR3 contains 14 residues. The V end lost 5 bases, the J end lost 4 bases, and 13 bases lay between the germline ends. CDR1 and CDR2 from the germline V gene are SNHLY and FYNNEI. CDR3 protein: CASSPTPGADTQYF. The CDR3 nucleotides read TGTGCCAGCAGTCCGACCCCCGGCGCAGATACGCAGTATTTT.

This chain connects TRBV19 to TRBJ2-7, with TRBD1 matching over 10 bases. The V and J ends lost 4 bases and 7 bases, in that order; junction bases with no gene match: 13. Germline V lookup: CDR1 LNHDA, CDR2 SQIVND (reference sequence). The CDR3 loop spans 16 amino acids. CDR3 residues: CASSSGLPGTGVEQYF. CDR3 DNA: TGTGCCAGTAGTAGTGGGTTACCCGGGACAGGGGTTGAGCAGTACTTC.

CDR3 nucleotides: TGTGCCAGCAGCTCCCGTGAGATCGGTCTGAACACTGAAGCTTTCTTT. Amino acids: CASSSREIGLNTEAFF. V usage is TRBV6-6 and J usage is TRBJ1-1, with D unresolved. The CDR3 spans 16 residues. Germline CDR1 MNHNY, CDR2 SVGAGI (reference sequence). Trimming pared 6 bases from V and 0 bases from J, leaving 17 bases between.

The V call is TRBV10-3, the J call TRBJ2-7; TRBD1 agrees at 10 bases. The junction had 9 bases not matched to a gene; V was cut back by 7 bases and J by 3 bases. This CDR3 spans 15 amino acids. From germline, CDR1 is ENHRY and CDR2 SYGVKD. The DNA of the CDR3 is TGTGCCATCATGAACCCGGGACAGGGGCGCTACGAGCAGTACTTC. Translating it yields CAIMNPGQGRYEQYF.